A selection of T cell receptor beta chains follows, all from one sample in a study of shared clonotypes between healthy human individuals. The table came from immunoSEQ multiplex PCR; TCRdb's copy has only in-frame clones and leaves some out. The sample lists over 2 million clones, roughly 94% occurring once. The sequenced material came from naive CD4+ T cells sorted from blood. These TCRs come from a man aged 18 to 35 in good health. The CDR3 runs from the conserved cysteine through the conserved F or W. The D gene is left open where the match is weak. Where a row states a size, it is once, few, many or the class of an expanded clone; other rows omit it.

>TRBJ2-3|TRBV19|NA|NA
TGTGCCAGTATCGGGGGATTCACAGATACGCAGTATTTT
CASIGGFTDTQYF
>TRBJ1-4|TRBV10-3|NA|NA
TGTGCCATCAGTATCGGGACACAAGAAAAACTGTTTTTT
CAISIGTQEKLFF
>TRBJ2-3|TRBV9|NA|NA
TGTGCCAGCAGCGTAGCGCGCGGGGGCACAGATACGCAGTATTTT
CASSVARGGTDTQYF
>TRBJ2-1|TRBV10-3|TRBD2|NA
TGTGCCATCAGTGAGTCGACAGGAGTAGCGGGAGTCTCCAATGAGCAGTTCTTC
CAISESTGVAGVSNEQFF
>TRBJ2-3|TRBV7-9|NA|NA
TGTGCCAGCAGCGGGGGGTTTATTAGCACAGATACGCAGTATTTT
CASSGGFISTDTQYF
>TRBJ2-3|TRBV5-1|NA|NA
TGCGCCAGCAGCCCAGGGACAGCCTTTTTTAGCGGGACTCAGGCAGATACGCAGTATTTT
CASSPGTAFFSGTQADTQYF
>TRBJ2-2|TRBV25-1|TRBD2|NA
TGTGCCAGCAGGGGAGGGTTGAACACCGGGGAGCTGTTTTTT
CASRGGLNTGELFF
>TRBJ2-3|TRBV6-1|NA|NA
TGTGCCAGCAGTGGTCTGGGGAGCACAGATACGCAGTATTTT
CASSGLGSTDTQYF
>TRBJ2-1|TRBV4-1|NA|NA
TGCGCCAGCGAGGGGCCGGTAGGGTATGAGCAGTTCTTC
CASEGPVGYEQFF
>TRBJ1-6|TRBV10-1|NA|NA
TGCGCCAGCAGTGAAAGCGGTAATTCACCCCTCCACTTT
CASSESGNSPLHF
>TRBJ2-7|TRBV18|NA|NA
TGTGCCAGCTCACCATTAAGTAGAGGAATGTACGAGCAGTACTTC
CASSPLSRGMYEQYF
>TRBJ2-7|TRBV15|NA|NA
TGTGCCACCAGCAGAGAGGCCGAGGAGCAGTACTTC
CATSREAEEQYF
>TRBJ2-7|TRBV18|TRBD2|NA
TGTGCCAGCTCACCACTGGGTCCAGCGGGAGGAAGCGAGCAGTACTTC
CASSPLGPAGGSEQYF
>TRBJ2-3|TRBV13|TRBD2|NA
TGTGCCAGCGAATCTAGCGGGAGAGCAGATACGCAGTATTTT
CASESSGRADTQYF
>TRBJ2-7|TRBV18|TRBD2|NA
TGTGCCAGCTCACACAGCGGGAAGGTCGGGTCCTACGAGCAGTACTTC
CASSHSGKVGSYEQYF
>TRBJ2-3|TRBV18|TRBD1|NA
TGTGCCAGCTCACAAACGCCCGCTTCAGGGGGTTCTAGCACAGATACGCAGTATTTT
CASSQTPASGGSSTDTQYF
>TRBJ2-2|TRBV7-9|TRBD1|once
TGTGCCAGCAGCTCTTCCCCTGACAGGGAGAGGAACACCGGGGAGCTGTTTTTT
CASSSSPDRERNTGELFF
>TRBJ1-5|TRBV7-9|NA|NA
TGTGCCAGCAGCTTGGACTTTGATCAGCCCCAGCATTTT
CASSLDFDQPQHF
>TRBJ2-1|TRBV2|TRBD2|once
TGTGCCAGCAGTTCTAGCGGGAGGGCCGCCTACAATGAGCAGTTCTTC
CASSSSGRAAYNEQFF